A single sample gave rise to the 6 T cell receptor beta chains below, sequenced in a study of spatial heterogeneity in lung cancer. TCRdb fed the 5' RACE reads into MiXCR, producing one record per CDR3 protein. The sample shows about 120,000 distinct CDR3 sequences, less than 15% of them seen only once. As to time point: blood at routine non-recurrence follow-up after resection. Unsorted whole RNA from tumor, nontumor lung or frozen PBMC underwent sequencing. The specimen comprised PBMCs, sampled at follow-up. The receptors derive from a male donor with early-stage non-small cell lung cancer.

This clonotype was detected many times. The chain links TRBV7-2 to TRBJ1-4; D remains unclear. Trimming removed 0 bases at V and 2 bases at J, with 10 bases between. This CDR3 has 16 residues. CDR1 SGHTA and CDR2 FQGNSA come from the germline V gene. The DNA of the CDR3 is TGTGCCAGCAGCTTAGCGGGCTCTTCCACTAATGAAAAACTGTTTTTT. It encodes CASSLAGSSTNEKLFF.

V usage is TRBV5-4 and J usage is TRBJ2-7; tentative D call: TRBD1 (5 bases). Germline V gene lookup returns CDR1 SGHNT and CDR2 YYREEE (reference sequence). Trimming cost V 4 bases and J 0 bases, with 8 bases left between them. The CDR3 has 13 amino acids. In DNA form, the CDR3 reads TGTGCCAGCAGCCTGGACACCTCCTACGAGCAGTACTTC. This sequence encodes CASSLDTSYEQYF.

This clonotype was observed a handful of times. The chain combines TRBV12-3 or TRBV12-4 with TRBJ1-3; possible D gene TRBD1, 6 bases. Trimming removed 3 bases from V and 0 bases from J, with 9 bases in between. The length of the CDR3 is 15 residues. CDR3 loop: CASSFLQGSGNTIYF. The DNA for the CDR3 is TGTGCCAGCAGTTTTCTACAGGGCTCTGGAAACACCATATATTTT.

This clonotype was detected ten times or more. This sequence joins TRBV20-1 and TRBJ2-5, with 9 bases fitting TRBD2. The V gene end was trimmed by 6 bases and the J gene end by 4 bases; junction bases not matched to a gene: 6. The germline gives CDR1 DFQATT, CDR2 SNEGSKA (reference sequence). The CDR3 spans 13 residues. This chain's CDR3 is CSARRAGGETQYF. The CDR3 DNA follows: TGCAGTGCCAGAAGAGCGGGGGGAGAGACCCAGTACTTC.

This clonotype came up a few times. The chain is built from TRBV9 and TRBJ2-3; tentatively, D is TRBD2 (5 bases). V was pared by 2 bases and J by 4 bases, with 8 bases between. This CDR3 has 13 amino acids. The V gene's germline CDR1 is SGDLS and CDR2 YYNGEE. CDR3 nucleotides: TGTGCCAGCAGCGTGACCGGGGCAGATACGCAGTATTTT. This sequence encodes CASSVTGADTQYF. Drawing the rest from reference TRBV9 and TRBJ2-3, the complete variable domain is DSGVTQTPKHLITATGQRVTLRCSPRSGDLSVYWYQQSLDQGLQFLIQYYNGEERAKGNILERFSAQQFPDLHSELNLSSLELGDSALYFCASSVTGADTQYFGPGTRLTVL.

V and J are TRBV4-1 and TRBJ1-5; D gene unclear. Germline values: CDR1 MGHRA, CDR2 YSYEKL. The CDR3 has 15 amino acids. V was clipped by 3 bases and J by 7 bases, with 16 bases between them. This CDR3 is CASSHPGRRGQPQHF. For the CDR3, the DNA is TGCGCCAGCAGCCATCCGGGCCGGCGAGGACAGCCCCAGCATTTT.